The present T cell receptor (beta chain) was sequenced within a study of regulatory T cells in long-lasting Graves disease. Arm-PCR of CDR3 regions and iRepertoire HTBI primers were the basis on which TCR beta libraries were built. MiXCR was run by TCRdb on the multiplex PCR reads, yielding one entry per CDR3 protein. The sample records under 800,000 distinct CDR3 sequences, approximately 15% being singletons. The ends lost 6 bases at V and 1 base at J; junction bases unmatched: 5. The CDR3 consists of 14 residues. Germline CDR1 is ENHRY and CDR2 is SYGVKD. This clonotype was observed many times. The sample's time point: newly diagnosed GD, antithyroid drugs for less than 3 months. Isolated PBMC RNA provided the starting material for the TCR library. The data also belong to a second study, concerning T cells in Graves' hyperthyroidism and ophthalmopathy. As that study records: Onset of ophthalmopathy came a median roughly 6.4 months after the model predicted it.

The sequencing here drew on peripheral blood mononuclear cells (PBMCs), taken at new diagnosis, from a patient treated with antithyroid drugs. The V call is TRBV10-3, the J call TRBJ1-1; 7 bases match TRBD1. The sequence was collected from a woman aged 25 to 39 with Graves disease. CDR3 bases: TGTGCCATCAGGGAACAGGGGCCGAACACTGAAGCTTTCTTT. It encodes CAIREQGPNTEAFF.